The entry below describes one T cell receptor (beta chain). This clone is a singleton in its sample. Its antigen specificity is not known. No quality values exist for individual bases; no much larger clone is one base distant. The data stem from a study of OX40 agonist ivuxolimab in advanced cancers. For the study in its entirety: Ivuxolimab, which targeted the costimulatory receptor OX40 (CD134), was an agonistic, fully human IgG2 monoclonal antibody. Intravenous ivuxolimab was administered to patients every 2 weeks at six dose levels: 0.01, 0.1, 0.3, 1.5, 3 and 10 mg/kg. Of the roughly 52 dose-escalation patients, hepatocellular carcinoma was present in 19, melanoma in about 15, renal cell carcinoma in 9 and head and neck cancer in 9. In the dose-escalation cohort, about four fifths of patients were male, and the mean age was roughly 56 years with a range of roughly 20 to 85. Patients were allowed to have had prior anti-PD-1, anti-PD-L1 or anti-CTLA-4 therapy, and around two fifths of the dose-escalation patients had been treated with checkpoint inhibitors. Three dose-escalation patients achieved partial responses, one with hepatocellular carcinoma and two with cutaneous melanoma. Peripheral TCRbeta sequencing aimed to test whether ivuxolimab altered TCR sequence diversity and caused clonal T-cell expansion. The paper describes the monotherapy dose-escalation part (N of about 57 patients) of the phase I trial of ivuxolimab. Summary of the overall study and its limitations: Partial responders in the 0.1-3.0 mg/kg groups had among the lowest normalized peripheral clonal expansion, especially among CD8+ T cells. Low levels of normalized T-cell clonal expansion were also seen in some nonresponding patients. Clonal expansion of both CD4+ and CD8+ blood T cells was observed from baseline to week 6 at doses 0.1 to 3.0 mg/kg. The antigen specificity of the clonally expanded peripheral T cells was not determined. After ivuxolimab, CD8+ T cells had more expanded clones than CD4+ T cells on average.

To sequence the TCRbeta CDR3 region, genomic DNA was isolated from the sorted cells. The immunoSEQ Assay was used for sequencing of TCRbeta CDR3 regions. Not all clones reach the TCRdb copy of this immuneACCESS table, which keeps in-frame sequences only. Checked studies attribute under half of the gap to unresolved V genes and leave the rest unexplained. In this sample the table shows about 150,000 clones, around 94% of which occur a single time. 0.31% of the sample is in the top ten clones. The germline V gene supplies CDR1 SGHDT and CDR2 YYEEEE. The V and J ends are trimmed by 4 bases and 0 bases, leaving 15 bases between them. The CDR3 contains 16 residues, cysteine and phenylalanine counted. The retained sequence is limited to the CDR3, 48 bases, with the frame set at the first base. Patients with a history of autoimmune disease or receiving systemic immunosuppression were excluded from the trial. Peripheral blood for TCR sequencing was collected from all dose cohorts at baseline, on cycle 4 day 1, and on cycle 7 day 1. Samples came from an open-label, multicenter, first-in-human phase I dose-escalation trial of ivuxolimab. Adults with locally advanced or metastatic head and neck squamous cell, hepatocellular, melanoma or renal cell carcinoma were enrolled in the trial. Before TCR sequencing, CD4+ and CD8+ T cells were separately sorted from peripheral blood.

Recombination linked TRBV5-6 to TRBJ2-3; the D gene is possibly TRBD2, with 6 bases matching. The receptor was isolated from an adult with an advanced solid tumor such as melanoma, head and neck, liver or kidney cancer. Sequencing was performed on CD4+ or CD8+ T cells sorted from blood, taken in a trial of the OX40 agonist ivuxolimab. The CDR3 has the sequence CASSTDPGTSTDTQYF. The sequence in DNA is TGTGCCAGCAGCACAGATCCGGGGACTAGCACAGATACGCAGTATTTT. Extended through the reference TRBV5-6 and TRBJ2-3 proteins, this CDR3 yields the full variable domain: DAGVTQSPTHLIKTRGQQVTLRCSPKSGHDTVSWYQQALGQGPQFIFQYYEEEERQRGNFPDRFSGHQFPNYSSELNVNALLLGDSALYLCASSTDPGTSTDTQYFGPGTRLTVL.